The subject of this entry is one T cell receptor (beta chain). It lacks a known antigen. No much larger clone is present one base from it, and per-base qualities are unavailable. This specimen comes from a study of blood T cell repertoires in COVID-19 (dated by TCRdb to 2018 to 2020). Context from the whole study: Collaborator samples came from the United States, Italy and Spain and covered acute and convalescent phases of COVID-19. The material from the prospective study consisted of cDNA or gDNA derived from T cells, B-cell-depleted T cells, or PBMCs. The dataset comprised deeply sampled blood TCRbeta repertoires from subjects exposed to, actively infected with, or recovered from COVID-19. A freely available public database, intended as a resource for researchers studying the immune response to SARS-CoV-2, is where the repertoires were released. The samples were drawn from two sources: the first 160 participants of the ongoing ImmuneRACE study, and over 1,000 subjects contributed by 6 global collaborators. Nearly every sample came with metadata listing a de-identified subject ID, COVID-19 status, age in years and sex. HLA class I and class II types, where available, came from metadata supplied by the sample provider rather than from assay-based typing. Overall study results and their limits: Clinical and demographic metadata were provided uncurated, with the amount varying by source and participant.

The immunoSEQ Assay, a bias-controlled multiplex PCR, was used to amplify TCRbeta CDR3 regions from genomic DNA. The authors processed their data as follows. Within the assay, amplification of reference gene primers was used to estimate how many nucleated cells each sample contained. Sequence reads were collapsed and filtered to measure the absolute abundance of every unique TCRbeta CDR3 rearrangement. For each sample, productive Simpson clonality was calculated as the square root of Simpson's diversity index across productive rearrangements. TCRdb holds this immuneACCESS table with in-frame rearrangements only. Some clones are missing; in checked studies, unresolved V genes explain under half, and the rest has no known cause. The DNA gave D and trimming, while V, J and clone size come from that table. The sample contains more than 200,000 clones, 70% to 90% of them found a single time. Approximately 2% of the sample rests with the top ten.

The collaborating institutions used their own protocols to collect whole blood in K2EDTA tubes. For TCRbeta analysis, collaborator samples were shipped as frozen whole blood, as isolated PBMCs, or as DNA extracted from either sample type. From the cysteine through the phenylalanine, the CDR3 covers 16 amino acids. Solely the CDR3 DNA is kept, with 48 bases framed from the first base. Between the V and J ends, shortened by 1 base and 12 bases respectively, the junction contains 24 bases. CDR1 and CDR2 are read off the germline V gene as SNHLY and FYNNEI. Sequenced: peripheral blood. The chain is made from TRBV2 and TRBJ1-1, with TRBD1 perhaps the D gene, on 5 matching bases. The TCR comes from a man aged 30 to 45 with active or convalescent COVID-19. The CDR3 region: CASSEDYIGTGNMPFF. The sequenced DNA is TGTGCCAGCAGTGAAGACTATATTGGAACAGGCAACATGCCTTTCTTT.